This TCR beta chain was captured in a study of T-cell memory formation after mild COVID-19. Study details: TCR clusters were largely donor specific.

TCRdb passed the 5' RACE reads through MiXCR, listing each CDR3 protein once. The table shows over 450,000 distinct CDR3 sequences, with roughly 22% occurring only once. This clonotype was seen more than once but under ten times. The origin of this receptor is an adult woman who had mild COVID-19 (a few samples of this study predate the infection). Cell type and time point are not known. Sequenced input: PBMCs or a T cell subset sorted from them (not recorded which).

For the CDR3, the DNA is TGTGCCAGCAGTTACAACCGGGACAGGGCCTACGAGCAGTACTTC. It is translated as CASSYNRDRAYEQYF. This chain links TRBV6-6 with TRBJ2-7, with 9 bases lining up with TRBD1. The CDR3 runs to 15 residues. With V trimmed by 2 bases and J by 2 bases, 4 bases remained unmatched. CDR1 is MNHNY and CDR2 is SVGAGI in the germline V gene (reference sequence).